This TCR beta chain was retrieved from a study of long-term antiretroviral therapy in people with HIV. Only one count was recorded for this clone. At the survey level, the v3.0 immunoSEQ assay was run. Profiling relied on immunoSEQ multiplex PCR, and the TCRdb table lists in-frame clones only, not all of them. The data contain under 30,000 clones, 80% of them seen just once; the ten biggest clones take up approximately 7%. Trimming cost V 4 bases and J 7 bases, with 17 bases left between them. The length of the CDR3 is 15 residues. Germline V gene data show CDR1 as SNHLY and CDR2 as FYNNEI. The TCR comes from a man aged 35 to 55 with HIV. The genes are TRBV2 and TRBJ1-5, with unresolved D. Sequencing used unsorted PBMCs, obtained 0.3 years after starting antiretroviral therapy. CDR3 DNA sequence: TGTGCCAGCAGTGCGCGAGTGGCGGGCGGGCAGCCCCAGCATTTT. As protein: CASSARVAGGQPQHF.